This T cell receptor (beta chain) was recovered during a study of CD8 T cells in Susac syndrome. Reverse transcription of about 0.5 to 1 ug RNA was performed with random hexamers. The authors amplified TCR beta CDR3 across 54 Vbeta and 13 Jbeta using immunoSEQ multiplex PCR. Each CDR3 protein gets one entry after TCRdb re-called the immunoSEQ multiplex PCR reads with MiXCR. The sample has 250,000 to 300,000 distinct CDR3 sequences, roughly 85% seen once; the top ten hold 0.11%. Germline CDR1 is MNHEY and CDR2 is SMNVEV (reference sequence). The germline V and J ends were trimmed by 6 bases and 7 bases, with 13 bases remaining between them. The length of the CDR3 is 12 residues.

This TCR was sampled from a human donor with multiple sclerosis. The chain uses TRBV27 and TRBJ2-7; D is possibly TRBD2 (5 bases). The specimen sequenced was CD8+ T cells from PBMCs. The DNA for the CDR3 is TGTGCCAGCAGGCTAGGACTCGGGGAGCAGTACTTC. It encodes CASRLGLGEQYF.